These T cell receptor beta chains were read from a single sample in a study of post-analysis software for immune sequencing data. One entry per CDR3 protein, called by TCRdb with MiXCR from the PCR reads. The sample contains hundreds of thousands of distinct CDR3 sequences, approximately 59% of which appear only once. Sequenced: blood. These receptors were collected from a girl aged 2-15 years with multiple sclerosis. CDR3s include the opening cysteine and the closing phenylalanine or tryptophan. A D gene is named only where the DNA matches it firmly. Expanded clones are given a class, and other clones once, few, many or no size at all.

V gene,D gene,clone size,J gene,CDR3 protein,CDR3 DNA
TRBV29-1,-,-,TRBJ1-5,CSVEEGRSQPQHF,TGCAGCGTTGAAGAAGGGAGGTCCCAGCCCCAGCATTTT
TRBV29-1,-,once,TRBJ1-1,CSVERRAANTEAFF,TGCAGCGTTGAGCGCCGGGCAGCGAACACTGAAGCTTTCTTT
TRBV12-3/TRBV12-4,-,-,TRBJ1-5,CASSTEFTNQPQHF,TGTGCCAGCAGTACAGAATTCACAAATCAGCCCCAGCATTTT
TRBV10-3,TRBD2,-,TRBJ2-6,CAISGLAGGPTGANVLTF,TGTGCCATCAGTGGACTAGCGGGGGGTCCGACTGGGGCCAACGTCCTGACTTTC
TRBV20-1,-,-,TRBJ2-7,CSARDTGQQFEQYF,TGCAGTGCTAGAGATACAGGGCAACAATTCGAGCAGTACTTC
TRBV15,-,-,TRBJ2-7,CATSKGSYEQYF,TGTGCCACCAGCAAGGGTTCCTACGAGCAGTACTTC
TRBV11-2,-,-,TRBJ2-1,CASRFTGTHNEQFF,TGTGCCAGCAGGTTCACAGGGACACACAATGAGCAGTTCTTC
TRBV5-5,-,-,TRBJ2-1,CASSLTELGRNEQFF,TGTGCCAGCAGCTTGACGGAGTTGGGCCGCAATGAGCAGTTCTTC
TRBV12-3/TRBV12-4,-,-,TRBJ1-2,CASSFLGAGYGYTF,TGTGCCAGCAGTTTTCTAGGGGCAGGCTATGGCTACACCTTC
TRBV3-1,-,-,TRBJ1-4,CASSQVTGKGLFF,TGTGCCAGCAGCCAAGTTACGGGAAAAGGGCTGTTTTTT
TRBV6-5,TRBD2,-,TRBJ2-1,CASSSNPTSGGAKLNEQFF,TGTGCCAGCAGTTCCAACCCGACTAGCGGGGGGGCCAAGTTGAATGAGCAGTTCTTC
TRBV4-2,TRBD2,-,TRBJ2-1,CASSQVGRGDYNEQFF,TGTGCCAGCAGCCAAGTCGGGCGGGGGGACTACAATGAGCAGTTCTTC
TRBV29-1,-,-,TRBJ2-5,CSVETRSEETQYF,TGCAGCGTTGAGACTAGATCGGAAGAGACCCAGTACTTC
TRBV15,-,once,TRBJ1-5,CATSPPDSHSNQPQHF,TGTGCCACCAGCCCCCCGGACAGTCATAGCAATCAGCCCCAGCATTTT
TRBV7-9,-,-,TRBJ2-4,CASSLGTAAENIQYF,TGTGCCAGCAGCTTAGGGACGGCGGCGGAAAACATTCAGTACTTC
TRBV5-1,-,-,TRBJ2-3,CASSWGHGLHGTDTQCF,TGCGCCAGCAGCTGGGGCCATGGGCTCCACGGCACAGATACGCAGTGTTTT
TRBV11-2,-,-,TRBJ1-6,CASSLKGSPLHF,TGTGCCAGCAGCTTAAAAGGGTCACCCCTCCACTTT
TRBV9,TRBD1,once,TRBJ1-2,CASSVAGQHYGYTF,TGTGCCAGCAGCGTAGCGGGACAGCACTATGGCTACACCTTC
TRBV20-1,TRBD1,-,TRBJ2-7,CSARQGVGEQYF,TGCAGTGCCCGACAGGGGGTGGGTGAGCAGTACTTC
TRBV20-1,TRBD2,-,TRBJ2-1,CSARDSASGINLGEQFF,TGCAGTGCTAGAGATAGCGCTAGCGGGATTAATTTGGGTGAGCAGTTCTTC
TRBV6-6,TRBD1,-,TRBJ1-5,CASSVRDRGWGNQPQHF,TGTGCCAGCAGTGTCCGGGACAGGGGATGGGGCAATCAGCCCCAGCATTTT
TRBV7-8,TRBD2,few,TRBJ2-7,CASSLAGASGTGYEQYF,TGTGCCAGCAGCTTAGCGGGGGCTAGCGGGACCGGCTACGAGCAGTACTTC